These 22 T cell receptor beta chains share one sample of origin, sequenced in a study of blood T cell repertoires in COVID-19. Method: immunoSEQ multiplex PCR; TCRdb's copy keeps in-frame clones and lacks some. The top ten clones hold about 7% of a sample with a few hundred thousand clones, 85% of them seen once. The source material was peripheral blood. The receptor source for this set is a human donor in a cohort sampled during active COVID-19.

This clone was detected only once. The CDR3 nucleotides read TGTGCCAGCAGCGTAGTAGGGGGCGCCTCTGGAAACACCATATATTTT. This sequence encodes CASSVVGGASGNTIYF. J is TRBJ1-3 and V is TRBV7-9; TRBD1 matches 7 bases. The V gene's germline CDR1 is SEHNR and CDR2 FQNEAQ (reference sequence). CDR3 length: 16 amino acids. V lost 5 bases and J lost 0; bases outside the gene matches: 7.

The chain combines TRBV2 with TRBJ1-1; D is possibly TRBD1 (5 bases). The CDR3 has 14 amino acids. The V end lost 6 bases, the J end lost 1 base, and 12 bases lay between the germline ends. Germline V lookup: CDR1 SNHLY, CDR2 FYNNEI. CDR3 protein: CASRQDEWNTEAFF. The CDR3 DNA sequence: TGTGCCAGCAGACAGGACGAGTGGAACACTGAAGCTTTCTTT.

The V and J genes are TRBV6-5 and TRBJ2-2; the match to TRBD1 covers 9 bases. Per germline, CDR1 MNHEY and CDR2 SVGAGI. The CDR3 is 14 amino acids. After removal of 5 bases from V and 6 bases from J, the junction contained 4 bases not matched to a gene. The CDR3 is CASSIRQGAGELFF. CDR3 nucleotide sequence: TGTGCCAGCAGTATTAGACAGGGGGCCGGGGAGCTGTTTTTT.

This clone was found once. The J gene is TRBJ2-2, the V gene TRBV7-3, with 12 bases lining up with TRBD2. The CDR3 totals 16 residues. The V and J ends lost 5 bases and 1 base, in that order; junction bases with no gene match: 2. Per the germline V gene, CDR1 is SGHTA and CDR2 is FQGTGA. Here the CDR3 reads CASSRLAGVNTGELFF. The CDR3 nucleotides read TGTGCCAGCAGCCGACTAGCGGGGGTGAACACCGGGGAGCTGTTTTTT.

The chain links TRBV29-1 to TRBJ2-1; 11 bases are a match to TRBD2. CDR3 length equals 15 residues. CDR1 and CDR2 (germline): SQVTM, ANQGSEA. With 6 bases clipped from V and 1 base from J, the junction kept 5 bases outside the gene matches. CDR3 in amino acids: CSVAGTSGSYNEQFF. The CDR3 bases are TGCAGCGTGGCCGGGACTAGCGGTTCCTACAATGAGCAGTTCTTC.

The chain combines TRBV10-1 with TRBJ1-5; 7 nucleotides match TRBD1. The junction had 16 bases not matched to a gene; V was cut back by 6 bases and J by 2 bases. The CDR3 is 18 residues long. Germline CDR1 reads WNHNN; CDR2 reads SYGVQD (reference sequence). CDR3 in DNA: TGCGCCAGCAGCGTCTTGGGCGAACAGGGGATCGGCAATCAGCCCCAGCATTTT. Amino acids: CASSVLGEQGIGNQPQHF.

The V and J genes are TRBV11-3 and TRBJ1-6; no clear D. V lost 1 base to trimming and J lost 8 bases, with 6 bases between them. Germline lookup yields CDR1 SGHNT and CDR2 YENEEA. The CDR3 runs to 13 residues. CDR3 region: CASSLVRDSPLHF. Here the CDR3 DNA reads TGTGCCAGCAGCTTAGTTCGGGATTCACCCCTCCACTTT.

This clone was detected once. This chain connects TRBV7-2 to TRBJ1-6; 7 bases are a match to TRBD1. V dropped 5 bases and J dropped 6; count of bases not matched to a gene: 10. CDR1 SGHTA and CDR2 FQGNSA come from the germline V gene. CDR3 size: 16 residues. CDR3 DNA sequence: TGTGCCAGCAGCCCAAGCAGACAGGGAACTAATTCACCCCTCCACTTT. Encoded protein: CASSPSRQGTNSPLHF.

DNA of the CDR3: TGTGCCAGCAGCCAAGACTCAGGGGGTTTTTACAATGAGCAGTTCTTC. Translating it yields CASSQDSGGFYNEQFF. This sequence joins TRBV3-1 (or the pseudogene TRBV3-2) and TRBJ2-1; TRBD1 aligns across 7 bases. V dropped 0 bases and J dropped 4; count of bases not matched to a gene: 6. CDR3 length equals 16 residues. CDR1 and CDR2 (germline): LGHDT, YNNKEL (reference sequence).

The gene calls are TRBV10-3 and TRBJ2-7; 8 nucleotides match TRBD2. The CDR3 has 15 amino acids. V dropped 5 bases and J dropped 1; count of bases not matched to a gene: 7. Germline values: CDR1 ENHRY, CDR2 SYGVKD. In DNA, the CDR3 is TGTGCCATCAGTATTTCTGCTAGCGGGTCCTACGAGCAGTACTTC. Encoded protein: CAISISASGSYEQYF.

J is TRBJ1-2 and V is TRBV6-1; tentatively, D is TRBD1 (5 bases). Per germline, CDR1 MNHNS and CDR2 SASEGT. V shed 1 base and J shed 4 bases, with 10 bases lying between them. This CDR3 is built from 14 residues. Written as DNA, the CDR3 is TGTGCCAGCAGTGAAGGCAGGGTGGGCTATGGCTACACCTTC. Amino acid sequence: CASSEGRVGYGYTF.

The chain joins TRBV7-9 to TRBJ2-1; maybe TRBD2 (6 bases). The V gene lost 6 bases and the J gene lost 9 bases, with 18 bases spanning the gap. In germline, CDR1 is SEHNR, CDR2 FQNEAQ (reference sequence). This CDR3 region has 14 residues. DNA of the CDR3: TGTGCCAGCAGTTCTTTTACTTCCGGGAGTGAGCAGTTCTTC. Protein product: CASSSFTSGSEQFF.

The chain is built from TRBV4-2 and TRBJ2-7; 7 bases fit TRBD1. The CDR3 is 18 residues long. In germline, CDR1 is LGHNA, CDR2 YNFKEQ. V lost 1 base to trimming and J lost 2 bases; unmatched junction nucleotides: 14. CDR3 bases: TGTGCCAGCAGCCAAGTGAAGGGCGCCGGGACAGCTACCTACGAGCAGTACTTC. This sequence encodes CASSQVKGAGTATYEQYF.

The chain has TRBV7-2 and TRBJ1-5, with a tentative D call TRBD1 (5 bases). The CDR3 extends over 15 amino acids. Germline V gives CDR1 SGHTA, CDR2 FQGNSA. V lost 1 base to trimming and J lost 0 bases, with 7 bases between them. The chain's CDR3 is CASSLVGGSNQPQHF. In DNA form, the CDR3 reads TGTGCCAGCAGCTTAGTCGGGGGTAGCAATCAGCCCCAGCATTTT.

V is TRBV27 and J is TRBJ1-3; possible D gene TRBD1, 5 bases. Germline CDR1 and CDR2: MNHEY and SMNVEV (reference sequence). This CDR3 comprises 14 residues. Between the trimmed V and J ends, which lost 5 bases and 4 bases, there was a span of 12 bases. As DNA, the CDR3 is TGTGCCAGCAGTCTTACAGGAACAGGAAACACCATATATTTT. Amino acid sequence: CASSLTGTGNTIYF.

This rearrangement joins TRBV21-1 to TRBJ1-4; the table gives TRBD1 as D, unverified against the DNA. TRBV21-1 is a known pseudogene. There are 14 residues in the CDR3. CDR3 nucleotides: TGTGCCAGCAGCAAAGACAGGGTGGAGGAAAAACTGTTTTTT. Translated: CASSKDRVEEKLFF.

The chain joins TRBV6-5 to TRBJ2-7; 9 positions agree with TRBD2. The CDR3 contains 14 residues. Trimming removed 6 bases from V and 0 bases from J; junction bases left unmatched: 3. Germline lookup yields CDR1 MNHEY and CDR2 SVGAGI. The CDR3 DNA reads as TGTGCCAGCAGGACTAGCGGACCCTCCTACGAGCAGTACTTC. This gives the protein CASRTSGPSYEQYF.

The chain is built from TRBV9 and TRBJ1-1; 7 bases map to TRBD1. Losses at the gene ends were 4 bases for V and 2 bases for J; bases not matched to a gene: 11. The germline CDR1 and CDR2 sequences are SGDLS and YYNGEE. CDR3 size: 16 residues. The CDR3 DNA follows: TGTGCCAGCAGCCCCCGTCCGGGACAGCCTAACACTGAAGCTTTCTTT. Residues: CASSPRPGQPNTEAFF.

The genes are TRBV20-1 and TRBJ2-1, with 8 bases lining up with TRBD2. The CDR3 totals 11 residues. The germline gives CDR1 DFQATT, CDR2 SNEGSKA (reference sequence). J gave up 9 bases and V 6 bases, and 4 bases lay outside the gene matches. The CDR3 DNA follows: TGCAGTGCCGGACGGGGGGGTGAGCAGTTCTTC. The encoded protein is CSAGRGGEQFF.

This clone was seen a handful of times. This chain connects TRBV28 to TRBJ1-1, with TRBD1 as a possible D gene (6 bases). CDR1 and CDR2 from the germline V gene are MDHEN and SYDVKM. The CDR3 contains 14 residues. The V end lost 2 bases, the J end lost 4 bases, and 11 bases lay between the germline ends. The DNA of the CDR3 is TGTGCCAGCAGTTTAAGGTTAGGGGGCACTGAAGCTTTCTTT. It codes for CASSLRLGGTEAFF.

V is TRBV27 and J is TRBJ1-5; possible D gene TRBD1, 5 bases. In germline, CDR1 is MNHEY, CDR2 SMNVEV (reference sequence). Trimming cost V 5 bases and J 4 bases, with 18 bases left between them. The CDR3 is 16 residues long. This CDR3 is CASSPNPRGGNQPQHF. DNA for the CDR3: TGTGCCAGCAGTCCCAACCCCCGCGGGGGGAATCAGCCCCAGCATTTT.

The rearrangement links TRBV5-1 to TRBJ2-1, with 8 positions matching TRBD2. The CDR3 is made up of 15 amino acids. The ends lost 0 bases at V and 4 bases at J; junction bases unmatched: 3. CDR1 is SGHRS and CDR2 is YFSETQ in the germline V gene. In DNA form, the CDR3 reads TGCGCCAGCAGCTTGGGCGGGGGGCCGTACAATGAGCAGTTCTTC. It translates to CASSLGGGPYNEQFF.